This T cell receptor (beta chain) was profiled in a study of OX40 agonist ivuxolimab in advanced cancers. Overall study results and limits: Some patients who did not respond also had low normalized T-cell clonal expansion.

Comments on this clone: Antigen specificity is unknown.

V was cut by 4 bases and J by 4 bases, with 19 bases left in between. Per germline, CDR1 SGHTA and CDR2 FQGNSA. The CDR3 runs to 17 residues. Sequenced by immunoSEQ multiplex PCR; TCRdb stores in-frame clones only, minus some. This table has roughly 50,000 clones, roughly 85% appearing once. This receptor was taken from an adult with an advanced solid tumor such as melanoma, head and neck, liver or kidney cancer. V gene TRBV7-2 combines with J gene TRBJ1-4, with a tentative D call TRBD1 (6 bases). Material: CD4+ or CD8+ T cells sorted from blood, obtained in a trial of the OX40 agonist ivuxolimab. The CDR3 sequence: CASSSTGLAPFNEKLFF. The CDR3 DNA reads as TGTGCCAGCAGCTCGACAGGTCTCGCCCCTTTTAATGAAAAACTGTTTTTT.